Below, 21 T cell receptor beta chains from the same sample are listed, as sequenced in a study of T cell responses to AZD1222 COVID-19 vaccine. Assay used: immunoSEQ multiplex PCR; TCRdb lists only in-frame clones, some missing. The sample records some 140,000 clones, over 80% being singletons. The specimen was peripheral blood, collected 28 days after the second AZD1222 dose. These TCRs come from an adult who received the AZD1222 COVID-19 vaccine.

The V call is TRBV6-6, the J call TRBJ2-1; 11 nucleotides align to TRBD1. The CDR3 has 14 residues. The germline V gene encodes CDR1 MNHNY and CDR2 SVGAGI (reference sequence). The ends lost 6 bases at V and 4 bases at J; junction bases unmatched: 2. CDR3 residues: CASSGQGAYNEQFF. The CDR3 DNA reads as TGTGCCAGCAGCGGACAGGGGGCTTACAATGAGCAGTTCTTC.

For the CDR3, the DNA is TGTGCCAGCAGCTTAGAATACGGGACAAAAAAACTGTTTTTT. Translation gives CASSLEYGTKKLFF. The rearrangement uses TRBV11-2 and TRBJ1-4; possibly TRBD1 for D (6 bases). The V gene lost 0 bases and the J gene lost 9 bases, with 11 bases spanning the gap. The V gene's germline CDR1 is SGHAT and CDR2 FQNNGV. The CDR3 is 14 amino acids.

The rearrangement links TRBV5-1 to TRBJ2-5; maybe TRBD1 (6 bases). The CDR3 is 14 residues long. V was clipped by 5 bases and J by 1 base, with 12 bases between them. The V gene's germline CDR1 is SGHRS and CDR2 YFSETQ. The CDR3 spells CASRPDRLQETQYF. Written as DNA, the CDR3 is TGCGCCAGCAGACCCGACAGGCTCCAAGAGACCCAGTACTTC.

The V call is TRBV30, the J call TRBJ2-5; 8 positions agree with TRBD2. This CDR3 has 16 amino acids. Trimming took 0 bases from V and 7 from J; bases not matched to a gene: 13. Germline CDR1 and CDR2: GTSNPN and SVGIG (reference sequence). The CDR3 coding sequence is TGTGCCTGGAGTGTCTCAGGAGTAGCGGGGTCCGGGACCCAGTACTTC. Translating it yields CAWSVSGVAGSGTQYF.

The J gene is TRBJ2-5, the V gene TRBV15; D unresolved. This CDR3 is built from 16 residues. V was cut by 0 bases and J by 5 bases, with 16 bases left in between. CDR1 is LNHNV, CDR2 YYDKDF, per germline (reference sequence). The CDR3 sequence is CATSRDFVAPEETQYF. The CDR3 coding sequence is TGTGCCACCAGCAGAGATTTCGTAGCTCCAGAGGAGACCCAGTACTTC.

This clone was counted once. The J gene is TRBJ1-5, the V gene TRBV27; D is perhaps TRBD1 (5 bases). In germline, CDR1 is MNHEY, CDR2 SMNVEV (reference sequence). Trimming took 8 bases from V and 7 from J, leaving 12 bases between them. The CDR3 consists of 12 residues. The CDR3 DNA follows: TGTGCCAGCTCCATCGGGGGACAGCCCCAGCATTTT. Protein product: CASSIGGQPQHF.

The rearrangement links TRBV11-3 to TRBJ2-2; D remains ambiguous. CDR1 and CDR2 from the germline V gene are SGHNT and YENEEA. V was pared by 5 bases and J by 0 bases, with 7 bases between. The CDR3 totals 14 residues. Here the CDR3 reads CASSPTTNTGELFF. CDR3 DNA: TGTGCCAGCAGCCCCACTACGAACACCGGGGAGCTGTTTTTT.

This chain joins TRBV6-5 and TRBJ1-6; possible D gene TRBD1, 5 bases. CDR3 length: 14 residues. Trimming pared 8 bases from V and 6 bases from J, leaving 14 bases between. Germline V gene sequence: CDR1 MNHEY, CDR2 SVGAGI. CDR3: CASGVGLSNSPLHF. The DNA for the CDR3 is TGTGCCAGCGGAGTGGGACTCAGTAATTCACCCCTCCACTTT.

This clone was picked up one time. The V call is TRBV6-5, the J call TRBJ1-2, with 10 bases that match TRBD1. CDR3 length: 15 residues. V trimming: 5 bases; J trimming: 2 bases; junction bases outside the gene matches: 5. Germline lookup yields CDR1 MNHEY and CDR2 SVGAGI. CDR3: CASSTGTGENYGYTF. The CDR3 DNA reads as TGTGCCAGCAGTACCGGGACAGGGGAGAACTATGGCTACACCTTC.

This chain links TRBV11-2 with TRBJ2-7; perhaps TRBD2 as D (5 bases). CDR1 and CDR2 from the germline V gene are SGHAT and FQNNGV. The CDR3 is 14 residues long. The V end was cut by 1 base, the J end by 3 bases, with 10 bases between. The DNA for the CDR3 is TGTGCCAGCAGCTTAGCCTCCGGAGGCTACGAGCAGTACTTC. Protein sequence: CASSLASGGYEQYF.

The J gene is TRBJ2-7, the V gene TRBV28; D is undetermined. The CDR3 loop spans 12 amino acids. Germline-derived CDR1 and CDR2 are MDHEN and SYDVKM. Trimming stripped 10 bases from V and 3 bases from J, with 13 bases between. The CDR3 region is CATTMVGYEQYF. CDR3 in DNA: TGTGCCACCACCATGGTTGGCTACGAGCAGTACTTC.

This chain uses TRBV5-3 with TRBJ1-1; no clear D. TRBV5-3 carries the ORF label, with uncertain function. This CDR3 spans 14 amino acids. Trimming left V 4 bases short and J 3 bases short, with 13 bases between. The CDR3 region has the DNA TGTGCCAGAAGCCTAAACGGTGGGGACACTGAAGCTTTCTTT. This codes for CARSLNGGDTEAFF.

The chain recombines TRBV13 with TRBJ2-7, with D perhaps matching TRBD1 (6 bases). The germline V gene has CDR1 PRHDT and CDR2 FYEKMQ (reference sequence). Trimming stripped 0 bases from V and 8 bases from J, with 14 bases between. This CDR3 has 14 residues. The CDR3 DNA sequence: TGTGCCAGCAGCTTAGGGACAGCGAGGGGGAAGCAGTACTTC. This translates into CASSLGTARGKQYF.

The rearrangement joins TRBV7-8 to TRBJ2-2; D remains unclear. Trimming removed 4 bases at V and 5 bases at J, with 8 bases between. This CDR3 has 13 residues. Germline V lookup: CDR1 SGHVS, CDR2 FQNEAQ. The CDR3 sequence: CASSSIPTGELFF. As DNA, the CDR3 is TGTGCCAGCAGCTCAATACCGACCGGGGAGCTGTTTTTT.

V is TRBV7-9 and J is TRBJ1-2, with D unresolved. The ends were cut back, 0 bases at V and 4 bases at J, with 12 bases in the middle. Germline-derived CDR1 and CDR2 are SEHNR and FQNEAQ (reference sequence). The CDR3 is 15 amino acids. CDR3 region: CASSLAYGPLYGYTF. The CDR3 region has the DNA TGTGCCAGCAGCTTAGCGTATGGGCCTCTCTATGGCTACACCTTC.

The genes are TRBV18 and TRBJ1-4; D is perhaps TRBD1 (6 bases). Trimming cost V 3 bases and J 8 bases, with 16 bases left between them. The germline gives CDR1 KGHSH, CDR2 LQKENI. The CDR3 has 15 amino acids. The CDR3 is CASSPRGRVEEKLFF. The DNA for the CDR3 is TGTGCCAGCTCACCCAGGGGCAGGGTAGAAGAAAAACTGTTTTTT.

J is TRBJ2-7 and V is TRBV27; no firm D call. V was cut by 0 bases and J by 2 bases, with 14 bases left in between. Germline V gene lookup returns CDR1 MNHEY and CDR2 SMNVEV (reference sequence). This CDR3 spans 16 amino acids. The CDR3 coding sequence is TGTGCCAGCAGTTTATCTCCCACAGCCCCTCCCTACGAGCAGTACTTC. Translated, it gives CASSLSPTAPPYEQYF.

This clone has only a few counts. The V call is TRBV28, the J call TRBJ1-2; TRBD1 is a possible D gene (6 bases). This CDR3 is built from 13 residues. Germline values: CDR1 MDHEN, CDR2 SYDVKM. With 5 bases removed from V and 6 bases from J, the gap between germline ends came to 13 bases. The CDR3 nucleotides are TGTGCCAGCAGTGTACAGGGAGTAAATGGCTACACCTTC. It translates to CASSVQGVNGYTF.

V and J are TRBV4-1 and TRBJ1-6; 9 nucleotides agree with TRBD1. Germline CDR1 reads MGHRA; CDR2 reads YSYEKL. The J segment lost 3 bases and the V segment lost 0 bases, leaving 6 bases of the junction unmatched. The CDR3 sequence is 18 residues long. The CDR3 reads CASSQDWRQGVYNSPLHF. The CDR3 coding sequence is TGCGCCAGCAGCCAAGATTGGCGACAGGGGGTCTATAATTCACCCCTCCACTTT.

The chain joins TRBV4-2 to TRBJ1-5; D remains ambiguous. Germline CDR1 is LGHNA and CDR2 is YNFKEQ. There are 14 residues in the CDR3. V lost 3 bases and J lost 7, with 13 bases in between. CDR3 protein: CASSQRSDGQPQHF. The DNA of the CDR3 is TGTGCCAGCAGCCAGCGGTCAGATGGGCAGCCCCAGCATTTT.

The chain is built from TRBV11-3 and TRBJ2-5; no reliable D call. Per germline, CDR1 SGHNT and CDR2 YENEEA. This CDR3 comprises 14 residues. Trimming took 3 bases from V and 0 from J, leaving 8 bases between them. The chain's CDR3 is CASSLPRDQETQYF. CDR3 nucleotides: TGTGCCAGCAGCTTGCCCCGGGACCAAGAGACCCAGTACTTC.